This TCR beta chain was observed in a study of blood T cell repertoires in COVID-19. Per the original data handling: By means of reference gene primer amplification, nucleated cell counts were estimated. Data came from immunoSEQ multiplex PCR; TCRdb stores just in-frame clones and leaves some out. V, J and clone size derive from that table, while D and trimming were established from the DNA sequence. The table has about 360,000 clones, approximately 82% seen once. This clone has only one observation. V lost 3 bases to trimming and J lost 3 bases, with 12 bases between them. The CDR3 sequence is 15 residues long. Germline V CDR1 and CDR2: SNHLY, FYNNEI.

The rearrangement uses TRBV2 and TRBJ1-5, with a weak D call TRBD1 (6 bases). This clonotype originated in a man in his thirties or forties with active or convalescent COVID-19. Sequenced: peripheral blood. CDR3 nucleotides: TGTGCCAGCAGTGAGGGGGGGGCGTTCAATCAGCCCCAGCATTTT. Translated, it gives CASSEGGAFNQPQHF. The entire variable domain, with the rest obtained from reference TRBV2 and TRBJ1-5, is as follows: EPEVTQTPSHQVTQMGQEVILRCVPISNHLYFYWYRQILGQKVEFLVSFYNNEISEKSEIFDDQFSVERPDGSNFTLKIRSTKLEDSAMYFCASSEGGAFNQPQHFGDGTRLSIL.